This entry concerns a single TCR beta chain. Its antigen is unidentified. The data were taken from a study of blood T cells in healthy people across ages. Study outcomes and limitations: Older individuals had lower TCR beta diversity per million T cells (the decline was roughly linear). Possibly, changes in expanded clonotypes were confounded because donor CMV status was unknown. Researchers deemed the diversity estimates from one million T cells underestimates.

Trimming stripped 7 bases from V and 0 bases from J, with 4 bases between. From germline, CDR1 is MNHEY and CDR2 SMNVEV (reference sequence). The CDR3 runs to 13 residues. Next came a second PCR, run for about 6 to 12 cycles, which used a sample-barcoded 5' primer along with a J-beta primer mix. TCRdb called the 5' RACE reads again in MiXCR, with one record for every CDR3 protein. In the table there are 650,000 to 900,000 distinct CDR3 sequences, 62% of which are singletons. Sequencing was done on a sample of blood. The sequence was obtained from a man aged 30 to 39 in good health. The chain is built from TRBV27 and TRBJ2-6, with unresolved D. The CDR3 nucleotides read TGTGCCAGCAAACTCTCTGGGGCCAACGTCCTGACTTTC. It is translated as CASKLSGANVLTF.